A selection of T cell receptor beta chains follows, all from one sample in a study of T cell changes during pregnancy in multiple sclerosis. Sequencing used immunoSEQ multiplex PCR; TCRdb keeps in-frame clones, though not all of them. This table holds 70,000 to 80,000 clones, 85% to 95% found once. The specimen comprised peripheral blood, sampled in the first trimester of pregnancy. The receptors here all came from a female donor with multiple sclerosis, enrolled in a pregnancy study. CDR3s include the opening cysteine and the closing phenylalanine or tryptophan. Fields, in order: CDR3 length, J gene, clone size, D gene, V gene, CDR3 protein, CDR3 DNA. The D gene is left open where the match is weak. The size field is filled for only some rows; it gives once, few, many or a size class.

15 | TRBJ1-1 | - | - | TRBV7-9 | CASSLGASGNTEAFF | TGTGCCAGCAGCTTAGGCGCGTCCGGGAACACTGAAGCTTTCTTT
18 | TRBJ2-2 | - | TRBD2 | TRBV5-1 | CASSSQAISGTMTGELFF | TGCGCCAGCAGCTCCCAAGCGATTTCCGGGACTATGACCGGGGAGCTGTTTTTT
15 | TRBJ1-4 | - | TRBD1 | TRBV6-5 | CASSLTGPANGKLFF | TGTGCCAGCAGTTTGACAGGGCCCGCTAATGGAAAACTGTTTTTT
14 | TRBJ1-5 | - | TRBD1 | TRBV2 | CASTWDRVFQPQHF | TGTGCCAGCACTTGGGACAGGGTTTTTCAGCCCCAGCATTTT
16 | TRBJ1-2 | once | TRBD1 | TRBV4-2 | CASSQLPGQGDYGYTF | TGTGCCAGCAGCCAGCTCCCGGGACAGGGAGACTATGGCTACACCTTC
15 | TRBJ1-1 | - | - | TRBV5-1 | CASSLAGGRSTEAFF | TGCGCCAGCAGCTTGGCCGGAGGGAGGAGCACTGAAGCTTTCTTT
14 | TRBJ2-1 | - | TRBD1 | TRBV6-6 | CASSYLGTDNEQFF | TGTGCCAGCAGTTATTTGGGGACAGACAATGAGCAGTTCTTC
15 | TRBJ2-7 | - | TRBD2 | TRBV28 | CASSRRWGRAGEQYF | TGTGCCAGCAGCCGCCGTTGGGGGAGGGCGGGCGAGCAGTACTTC
18 | TRBJ1-5 | once | - | TRBV10-3 | CAISEWGWKGDSNQPQHF | TGTGCCATCAGTGAGTGGGGTTGGAAGGGGGACAGCAATCAGCCCCAGCATTTT
14 | TRBJ1-4 | - | TRBD1 | TRBV6-6 | CASTSGQGAEKLFF | TGTGCCAGCACCTCGGGACAGGGGGCAGAAAAACTGTTTTTT
18 | TRBJ1-1 | once | TRBD1 | TRBV5-1 | CASSSEPGTGGMNTEAFF | TGCGCCAGCAGCTCGGAACCCGGGACAGGAGGTATGAACACTGAAGCTTTCTTT
15 | TRBJ2-4 | once | TRBD2 | TRBV5-1 | CASSLPGTSENIQYF | TGCGCCAGCAGCCTACCGGGGACTAGCGAAAACATTCAGTACTTC
13 | TRBJ2-2 | - | - | TRBV28 | CASSLRGPGELFF | TGTGCCAGCAGTTTGCGGGGCCCCGGGGAGCTGTTTTTT
16 | TRBJ2-1 | once | TRBD2 | TRBV7-7 | CASSLIRGGSYNEQFF | TGTGCCAGCAGCTTAATCCGGGGGGGGAGTTACAATGAGCAGTTCTTC
14 | TRBJ1-1 | - | - | TRBV7-2 | CASSSREGNTEAFF | TGTGCCAGCAGCTCCCGGGAGGGGAACACTGAAGCTTTCTTT
16 | TRBJ2-1 | once | TRBD2 | TRBV7-9 | CASSLEPGGGNREQFF | TGTGCCAGCAGCTTAGAACCCGGCGGGGGTAATCGGGAGCAGTTCTTC
18 | TRBJ2-1 | - | TRBD2 | TRBV27 | CASSLFVSGSSVDNEQFF | TGTGCCAGCAGTTTATTCGTTAGCGGGAGCAGTGTCGACAATGAGCAGTTCTTC
17 | TRBJ1-4 | - | TRBD1 | TRBV2 | CASRGGQGGGEGEKLFF | TGTGCCAGCAGGGGGGGACAGGGGGGCGGTGAAGGTGAAAAACTGTTTTTT
16 | TRBJ2-1 | - | TRBD2 | TRBV6-5 | CASSYRTSGRMNEQFF | TGTGCCAGCAGTTACAGAACTAGCGGGAGGATGAATGAGCAGTTCTTC
13 | TRBJ1-2 | - | - | TRBV29-1 | CSVESYESYGYTF | TGCAGCGTTGAATCGTACGAGAGCTATGGCTACACCTTC
16 | TRBJ1-2 | - | - | TRBV9 | CASSVGWGARDYGYTF | TGTGCCAGCAGCGTTGGGTGGGGCGCCCGAGACTATGGCTACACCTTC
16 | TRBJ2-1 | - | TRBD1 | TRBV25-1 | CASSSHGGTGGNEQFF | TGTGCCAGCAGTTCTCATGGCGGGACAGGGGGAAATGAGCAGTTCTTC
13 | TRBJ1-2 | - | - | TRBV19 | CASSPGTDYGYTF | TGTGCCAGTAGTCCCGGGACTGACTATGGCTACACCTTC
16 | TRBJ2-3 | - | - | TRBV19 | CASSLTDRLGTDTQYF | TGTGCCAGTAGTTTAACGGACAGACTGGGCACAGATACGCAGTATTTT
14 | TRBJ1-2 | - | TRBD1 | TRBV5-4 | CASSLQGANYGYTF | TGTGCCAGCAGCTTGCAGGGGGCTAACTATGGCTACACCTTC
12 | TRBJ2-1 | - | - | TRBV28 | CASSSPLNEQFF | TGTGCCAGCAGTTCCCCACTTAATGAGCAGTTCTTC
14 | TRBJ1-5 | - | TRBD1 | TRBV6-5 | CASRPQGAGQPQHF | TGTGCCAGCAGGCCACAGGGGGCGGGTCAGCCCCAGCATTTT
14 | TRBJ2-3 | - | - | TRBV7-3 | CASSLTSTTDTQYF | TGTGCCAGCAGCTTAACGTCAACTACAGATACGCAGTATTTT
14 | TRBJ2-7 | - | TRBD1 | TRBV27 | CASSSLQGAYEQYF | TGTGCCAGCAGTTCTTTACAGGGGGCATACGAGCAGTACTTC
14 | TRBJ2-5 | - | TRBD2 | TRBV5-1 | CASSSGLAQETQYF | TGCGCCAGCAGCTCGGGACTAGCTCAAGAGACCCAGTACTTC
15 | TRBJ1-5 | - | - | TRBV7-2 | CASSLGPGNRQPQHF | TGTGCCAGCAGCTTGGGCCCCGGGAATCGTCAGCCCCAGCATTTT
20 | TRBJ1-1 | - | - | TRBV9 | CASSDRPGPLLGEGDTEAFF | TGTGCCAGCAGCGACCGCCCCGGCCCCCTCTTAGGTGAGGGAGACACTGAAGCTTTCTTT
14 | TRBJ2-1 | - | TRBD1 | TRBV6-5 | CASSVRDSYNEQFF | TGTGCCAGCAGTGTCCGGGACAGCTACAATGAGCAGTTCTTC
12 | TRBJ2-7 | - | - | TRBV2 | CASSTSSYEQYF | -
15 | TRBJ1-4 | - | - | TRBV5-1 | CASSWDMRTNEKLFF | TGCGCCAGCAGCTGGGACATGAGGACTAATGAAAAACTGTTTTTT
17 | TRBJ2-5 | - | TRBD2 | TRBV7-8 | CASKPDSGRHHAETQYF | TGTGCCAGCAAACCGGATAGCGGGAGACACCATGCGGAGACCCAGTACTTC
15 | TRBJ2-1 | - | - | TRBV7-6 | CASSRLGGVGIEQFF | TGTGCCAGCAGCCGATTAGGGGGAGTGGGAATTGAGCAGTTCTTC
13 | TRBJ1-5 | - | - | TRBV2 | CASSVGGYQPQHF | TGTGCCAGCAGTGTGGGGGGGTATCAGCCCCAGCATTTT
15 | TRBJ1-1 | once | - | TRBV28 | CASSLRQAENTEAFF | TGTGCCAGCAGTTTACGACAGGCGGAGAACACTGAAGCTTTCTTT
18 | TRBJ1-1 | - | TRBD1 | TRBV2 | CASTPLATGGLRGTEAFF | TGTGCCAGCACTCCCTTGGCAACAGGGGGCTTGAGGGGGACTGAAGCTTTCTTT
14 | TRBJ2-7 | - | TRBD1 | TRBV19 | CASSDTGGPHEQYF | TGTGCCAGTAGTGATACAGGGGGCCCTCACGAGCAGTACTTC
17 | TRBJ2-5 | - | - | TRBV21-1 | CASSKTTRTGSQETQYF | TGTGCCAGCAGCAAAACGACGCGGACAGGGAGCCAAGAGACCCAGTACTTC
16 | TRBJ2-3 | - | TRBD2 | TRBV6-5 | CASSYSASGGTDTQYF | TGTGCCAGCAGTTACTCAGCTAGCGGGGGGACAGATACGCAGTATTTT
14 | TRBJ2-7 | once | - | TRBV6-5 | CASSDRQMNYEQYF | TGTGCCAGCAGTGACAGACAGATGAACTACGAGCAGTACTTC
12 | TRBJ2-2 | - | - | TRBV6-4 | CASRDRTGELFF | TGTGCCAGCAGGGACCGCACCGGGGAGCTGTTTTTT
13 | TRBJ2-1 | - | - | TRBV7-3 | CASSSADGTEQFF | TGTGCCAGCAGCTCCGCAGACGGGACAGAGCAGTTCTTC
14 | TRBJ2-7 | - | TRBD1 | TRBV5-1 | CASSLDRGTYEQYF | TGCGCCAGCAGCTTGGACAGGGGGACATACGAGCAGTACTTC
20 | TRBJ2-5 | - | TRBD2 | TRBV4-1 | CASSQDGALAGGSYQETQYF | TGCGCCAGCAGCCAAGATGGCGCACTAGCGGGGGGGTCCTACCAAGAGACCCAGTACTTC
15 | TRBJ2-2 | - | TRBD2 | TRBV7-2 | CASSLRLAGGGELFF | TGTGCCAGCAGCTTGAGACTAGCGGGGGGCGGGGAGCTGTTTTTT
16 | TRBJ2-6 | - | TRBD1 | TRBV9 | CASSRRQGSGANVLTF | TGTGCCAGCAGTCGTCGACAGGGTAGTGGGGCCAACGTCCTGACTTTC
15 | TRBJ2-5 | once | TRBD1 | TRBV4-1 | CASSQLDRVGETQYF | TGCGCCAGCAGCCAGCTCGACAGGGTAGGAGAGACCCAGTACTTC
16 | TRBJ2-1 | - | TRBD2 | TRBV7-2 | CASSLALAGGHNEQFF | TGTGCCAGCAGCTTAGCCCTAGCGGGGGGTCACAATGAGCAGTTCTTC